Included here is one T cell receptor (beta chain) sequence, with context. The sample comes from a study of blood T cell repertoires in COVID-19. About the research overall: Some COVID-19 samples were acute and others convalescent; all came from the United States, Italy and Spain. T cells, B-cell-depleted T cells, or PBMCs supplied cDNA or gDNA.

Per the authors' pipeline: Estimation of nucleated cell counts was performed using reference gene primer amplification. The table came from immunoSEQ multiplex PCR; TCRdb's copy has only in-frame clones and leaves some out. The V and J calls and clone size were taken over from that table, and D and trimming were inferred from the DNA. The sample lists roughly 240,000 clones, around 80% seen once, with approximately 2.3% in the top ten. Looked up from germline, CDR1 is LGHDT and CDR2 is YNNKEL (reference sequence). The V and J ends lost 2 bases and 2 bases, in that order; junction bases with no gene match: 5. This CDR3 is built from 15 residues.

This rearrangement joins TRBV3-1 (or the pseudogene TRBV3-2) to TRBJ1-1; 7 bases align to TRBD1. The sequencing sample was made of peripheral blood. The origin of this receptor is a man in his forties who had recovered from COVID-19. The CDR3 bases are TGTGCCAGCAGCCAATCCGACAGGGCCAACACTGAAGCTTTCTTT. Translated: CASSQSDRANTEAFF.